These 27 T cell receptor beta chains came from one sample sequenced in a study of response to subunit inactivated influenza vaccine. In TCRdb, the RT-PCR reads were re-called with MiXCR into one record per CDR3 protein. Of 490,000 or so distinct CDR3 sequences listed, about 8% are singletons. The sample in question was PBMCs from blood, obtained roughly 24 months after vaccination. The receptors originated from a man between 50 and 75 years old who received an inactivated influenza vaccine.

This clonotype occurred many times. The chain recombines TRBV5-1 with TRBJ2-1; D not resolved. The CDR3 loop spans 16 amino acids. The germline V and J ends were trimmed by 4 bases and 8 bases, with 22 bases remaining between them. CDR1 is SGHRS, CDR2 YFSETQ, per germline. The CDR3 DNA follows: TGCGCCAGCAGCCAGATGTGGCCCGCCGCGATCTATGAGCAGTTCTTC. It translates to CASSQMWPAAIYEQFF.

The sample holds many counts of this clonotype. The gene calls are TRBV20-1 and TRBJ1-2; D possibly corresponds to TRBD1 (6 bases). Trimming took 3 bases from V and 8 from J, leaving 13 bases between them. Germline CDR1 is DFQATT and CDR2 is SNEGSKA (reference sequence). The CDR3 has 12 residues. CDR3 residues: CSASPAGGGYTF. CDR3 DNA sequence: TGCAGTGCTAGCCCCGCCGGGGGCGGCTACACCTTC.

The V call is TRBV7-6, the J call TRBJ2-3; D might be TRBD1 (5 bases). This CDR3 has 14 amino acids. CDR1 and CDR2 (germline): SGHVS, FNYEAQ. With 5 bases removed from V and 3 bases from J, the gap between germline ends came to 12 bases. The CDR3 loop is CASSQGVDTDTQYF. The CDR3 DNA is TGTGCCAGCAGCCAAGGGGTCGATACAGATACGCAGTATTTT.

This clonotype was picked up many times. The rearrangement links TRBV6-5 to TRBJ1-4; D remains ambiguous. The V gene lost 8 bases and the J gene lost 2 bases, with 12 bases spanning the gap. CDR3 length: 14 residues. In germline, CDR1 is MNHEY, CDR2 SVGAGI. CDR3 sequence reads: CASAYSRTNEKLFF. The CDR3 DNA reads TGTGCCAGCGCTTACTCGAGGACTAATGAAAAACTGTTTTTT.

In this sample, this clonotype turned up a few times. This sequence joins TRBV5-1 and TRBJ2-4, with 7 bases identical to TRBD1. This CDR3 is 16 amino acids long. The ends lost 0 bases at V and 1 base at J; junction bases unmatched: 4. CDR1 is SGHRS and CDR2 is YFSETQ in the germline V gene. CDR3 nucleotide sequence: TGCGCCAGCAGCTTGGAAGGGGGCGCTGCCAAAAACATTCAGTACTTC. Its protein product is CASSLEGGAAKNIQYF.

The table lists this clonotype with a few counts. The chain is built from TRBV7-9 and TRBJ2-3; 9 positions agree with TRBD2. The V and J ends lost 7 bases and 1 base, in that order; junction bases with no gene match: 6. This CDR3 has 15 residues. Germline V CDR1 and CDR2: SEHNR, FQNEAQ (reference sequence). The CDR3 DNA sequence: TGTGCCAGCACCCAAGCGGGAGGAGGCACAGATACGCAGTATTTT. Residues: CASTQAGGGTDTQYF. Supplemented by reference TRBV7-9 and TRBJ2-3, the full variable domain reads DTGVSQNPRHKITKRGQNVTFRCDPISEHNRLYWYRQTLGQGPEFLTYFQNEAQLEKSRLLSDRFSAERPKGSFSTLEIQRTEQGDSAMYLCASTQAGGGTDTQYFGPGTRLTVL.

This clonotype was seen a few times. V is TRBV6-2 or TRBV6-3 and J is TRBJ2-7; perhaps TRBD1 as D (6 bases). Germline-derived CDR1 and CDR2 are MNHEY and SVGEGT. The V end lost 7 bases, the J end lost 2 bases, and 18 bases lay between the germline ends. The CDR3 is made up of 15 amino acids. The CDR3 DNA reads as TGTGCCAGCAAGAGAACAGGGACGAGAACCTACGAGCAGTACTTC. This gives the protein CASKRTGTRTYEQYF.

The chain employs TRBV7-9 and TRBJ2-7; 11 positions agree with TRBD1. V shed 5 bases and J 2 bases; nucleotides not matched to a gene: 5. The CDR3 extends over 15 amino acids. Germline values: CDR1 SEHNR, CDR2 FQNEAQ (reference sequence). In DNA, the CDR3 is TGTGCCAGCAGCAAATGGACAGGGGGCACCTACGAGCAGTACTTC. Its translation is CASSKWTGGTYEQYF.

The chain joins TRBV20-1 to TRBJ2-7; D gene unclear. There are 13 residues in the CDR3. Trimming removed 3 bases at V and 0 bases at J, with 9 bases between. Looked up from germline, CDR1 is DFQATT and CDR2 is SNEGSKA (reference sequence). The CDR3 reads CSASKINSYEQYF. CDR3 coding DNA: TGCAGTGCTAGCAAAATAAACTCCTACGAGCAGTACTTC.

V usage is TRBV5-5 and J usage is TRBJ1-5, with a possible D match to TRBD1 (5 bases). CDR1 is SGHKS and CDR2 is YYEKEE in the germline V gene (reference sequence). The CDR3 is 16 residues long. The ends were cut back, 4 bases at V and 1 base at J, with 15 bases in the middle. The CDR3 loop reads CASSPHTGQSNQPQHF. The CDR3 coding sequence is TGTGCCAGCAGCCCCCACACGGGGCAGAGCAATCAGCCCCAGCATTTT. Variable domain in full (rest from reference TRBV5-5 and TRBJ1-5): DAGVTQSPTHLIKTRGQQVTLRCSPISGHKSVSWYQQVLGQGPQFIFQYYEKEERGRGNFPDRFSARQFPNYSSELNVNALLLGDSALYLCASSPHTGQSNQPQHFGDGTRLSIL.

DNA for the CDR3: TGTGCCACCAGTGATTTTTCGGCTAGCGGGGGGATGTCTAAAGAGACCCAGTACTTC. Residues: CATSDFSASGGMSKETQYF. The chain combines TRBV24-1 with TRBJ2-5; TRBD2 matches 11 bases. Trimming took 1 base from V and 3 from J; bases not matched to a gene: 12. Germline values: CDR1 KGHDR, CDR2 SFDVKD. The CDR3 sequence is 19 residues long.

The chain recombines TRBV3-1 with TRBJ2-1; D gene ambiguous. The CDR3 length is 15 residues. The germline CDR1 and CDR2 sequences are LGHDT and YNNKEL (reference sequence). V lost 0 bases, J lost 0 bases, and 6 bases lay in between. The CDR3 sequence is CASSQDGNSYNEQFF. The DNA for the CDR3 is TGTGCCAGCAGCCAAGATGGGAACTCCTACAATGAGCAGTTCTTC.

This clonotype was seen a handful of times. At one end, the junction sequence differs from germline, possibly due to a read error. CDR3 protein: CASSLVAGPTEAFF. The CDR3 bases are TGCGCCAGCAGCTTAGTTGCAGGGCCCACTGAAGCTTTCTTT. The gene calls are TRBV7-2 and TRBJ1-1; D might be TRBD1 (5 bases). The germline V gene has CDR1 SGHTA and CDR2 FQGNSA. This CDR3 has 14 amino acids.

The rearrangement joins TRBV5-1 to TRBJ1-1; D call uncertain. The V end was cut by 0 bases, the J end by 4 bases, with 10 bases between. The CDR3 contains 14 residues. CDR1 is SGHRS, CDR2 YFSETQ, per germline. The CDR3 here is CASSLAAGRTEAFF. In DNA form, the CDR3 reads TGCGCCAGCAGCTTGGCGGCGGGCCGCACTGAAGCTTTCTTT.

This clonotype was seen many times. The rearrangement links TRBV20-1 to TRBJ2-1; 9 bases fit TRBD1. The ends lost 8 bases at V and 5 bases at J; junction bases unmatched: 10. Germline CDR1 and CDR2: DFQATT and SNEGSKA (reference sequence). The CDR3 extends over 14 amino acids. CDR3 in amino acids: CSFTRDRVDNEQFF. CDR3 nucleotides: TGCAGTTTCACCCGGGACAGGGTGGACAATGAGCAGTTCTTC.

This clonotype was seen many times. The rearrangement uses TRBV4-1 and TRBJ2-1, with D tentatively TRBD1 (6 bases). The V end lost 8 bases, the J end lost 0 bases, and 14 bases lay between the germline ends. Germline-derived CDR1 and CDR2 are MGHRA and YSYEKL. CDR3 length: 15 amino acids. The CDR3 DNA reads TGCGCCAGCGGCTCTACAGGGAGCTCCTACAATGAGCAGTTCTTC. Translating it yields CASGSTGSSYNEQFF.

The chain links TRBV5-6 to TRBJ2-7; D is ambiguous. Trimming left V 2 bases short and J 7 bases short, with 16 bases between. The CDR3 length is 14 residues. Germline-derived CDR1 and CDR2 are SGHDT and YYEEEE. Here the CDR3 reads CASSFLQGGNEQYF. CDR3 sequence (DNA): TGTGCCAGCAGCTTTTTGCAAGGCGGAAATGAGCAGTACTTC.

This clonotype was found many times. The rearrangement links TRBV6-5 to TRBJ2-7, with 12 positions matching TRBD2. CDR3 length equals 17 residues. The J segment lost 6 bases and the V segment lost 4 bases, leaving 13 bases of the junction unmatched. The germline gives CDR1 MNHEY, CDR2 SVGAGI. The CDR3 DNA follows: TGTGCCAGCAGTTCACCCCGGACTAGCGGGACCCCCGGCGAGCAGTACTTC. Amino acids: CASSSPRTSGTPGEQYF.

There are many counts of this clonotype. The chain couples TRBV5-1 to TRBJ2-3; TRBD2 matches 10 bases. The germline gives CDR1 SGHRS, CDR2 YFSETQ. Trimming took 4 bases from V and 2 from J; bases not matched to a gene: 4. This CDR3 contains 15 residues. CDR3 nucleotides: TGCGCCAGCAGCCAACTAGCGGGGAACACAGATACGCAGTATTTT. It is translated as CASSQLAGNTDTQYF. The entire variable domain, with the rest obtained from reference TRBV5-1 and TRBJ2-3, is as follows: KAGVTQTPRYLIKTRGQQVTLSCSPISGHRSVSWYQQTPGQGLQFLFEYFSETQRNKGNFPGRFSGRQFSNSRSEMNVSTLELGDSALYLCASSQLAGNTDTQYFGPGTRLTVL.

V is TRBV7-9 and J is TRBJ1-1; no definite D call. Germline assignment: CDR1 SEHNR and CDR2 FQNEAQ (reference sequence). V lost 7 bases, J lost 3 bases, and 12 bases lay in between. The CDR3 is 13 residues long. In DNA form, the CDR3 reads TGTGCCAGCATTCCACTCCCCGACACTGAAGCTTTCTTT. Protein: CASIPLPDTEAFF.

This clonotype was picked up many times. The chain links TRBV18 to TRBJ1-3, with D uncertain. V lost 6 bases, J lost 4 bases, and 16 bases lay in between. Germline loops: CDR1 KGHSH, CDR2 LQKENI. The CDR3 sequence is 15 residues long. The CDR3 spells CASSLLGLGGNTIYF. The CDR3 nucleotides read TGTGCCAGCTCTCTCCTAGGGCTCGGAGGAAACACCATATATTTT.

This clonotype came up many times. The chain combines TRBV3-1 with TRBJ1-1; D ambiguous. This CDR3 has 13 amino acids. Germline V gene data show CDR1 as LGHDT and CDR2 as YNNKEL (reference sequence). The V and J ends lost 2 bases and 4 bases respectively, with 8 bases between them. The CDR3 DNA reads TGTGCCAGCAGCCAAATGGGGAGCACTGAAGCTTTCTTT. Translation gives CASSQMGSTEAFF.

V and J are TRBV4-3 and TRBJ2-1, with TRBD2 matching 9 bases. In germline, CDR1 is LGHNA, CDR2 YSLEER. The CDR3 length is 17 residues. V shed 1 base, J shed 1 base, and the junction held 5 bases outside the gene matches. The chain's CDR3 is CASSQVGSGGSYNEQFF. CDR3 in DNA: TGCGCCAGCAGCCAAGTTGGTAGCGGGGGTTCCTACAATGAGCAGTTCTTC.

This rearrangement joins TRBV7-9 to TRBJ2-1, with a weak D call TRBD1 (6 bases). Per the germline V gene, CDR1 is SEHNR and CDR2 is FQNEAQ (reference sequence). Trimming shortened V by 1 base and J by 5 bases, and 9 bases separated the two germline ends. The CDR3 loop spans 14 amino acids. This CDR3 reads CASSLVGTNNEQFF. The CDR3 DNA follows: TGTGCCAGCAGCTTAGTTGGGACAAACAATGAGCAGTTCTTC.

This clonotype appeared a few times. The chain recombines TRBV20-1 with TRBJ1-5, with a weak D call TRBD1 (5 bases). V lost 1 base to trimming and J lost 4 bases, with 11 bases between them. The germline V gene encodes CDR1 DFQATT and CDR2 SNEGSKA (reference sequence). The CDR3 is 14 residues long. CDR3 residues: CSARGGAGNQPQHF. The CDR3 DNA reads TGCAGTGCTAGAGGTGGGGCAGGTAATCAGCCCCAGCATTTT.

The CDR3 sequence is CASSLEGMSGNTIYF. The DNA for the CDR3 is TGCGCCAGCAGCTTAGAGGGGATGTCTGGAAACACCATATATTTT. This chain joins TRBV5-1 and TRBJ1-3; perhaps TRBD1 as D (5 bases). The germline V and J ends were trimmed by 2 bases and 1 base, with 10 bases remaining between them. From germline, CDR1 is SGHRS and CDR2 YFSETQ. This CDR3 comprises 15 residues. Looking up the rest from reference TRBV5-1 and TRBJ1-3 gives the full variable domain: KAGVTQTPRYLIKTRGQQVTLSCSPISGHRSVSWYQQTPGQGLQFLFEYFSETQRNKGNFPGRFSGRQFSNSRSEMNVSTLELGDSALYLCASSLEGMSGNTIYFGEGSWLTVV.

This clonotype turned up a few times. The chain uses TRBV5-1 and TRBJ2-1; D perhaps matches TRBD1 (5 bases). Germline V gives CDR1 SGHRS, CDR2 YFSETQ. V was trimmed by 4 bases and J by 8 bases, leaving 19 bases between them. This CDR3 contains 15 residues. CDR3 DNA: TGCGCCAGCAGCCCACAGGATCGCGTCCCCCATGAGCAGTTCTTC. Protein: CASSPQDRVPHEQFF.